The 4 T cell receptor beta chains in this list originate from one sample, sequenced in a study of PD-1 blockade in classical Hodgkin lymphoma. Time point: cycle 4 day 1 (C4D1), after 6 weeks of nivolumab. Patients all relapsed after autologous stem cell transplantation, and there was variation in brentuximab vedotin exposure. The method was immunoSEQ multiplex PCR; TCRdb's version includes in-frame clones alone and lacks a portion of them. The data show around 50,000 clones, under 80% seen once. The material sequenced was peripheral blood mononuclear cells (PBMCs), taken before the fourth cycle of nivolumab. Receptors were obtained from a human donor with classical Hodgkin lymphoma.

The chain joins TRBV15 to TRBJ2-5; a weak D match, TRBD2 (6 bases). CDR3 length: 13 residues. V dropped 5 bases and J dropped 14 bases, with 21 bases sitting between them. Germline CDR1 LNHNV, CDR2 YYDKDF (reference sequence). The DNA for the CDR3 is TGTGCCACCAGCGATCTGAGGACCGGGACTTATTACTTC. Translated, it gives CATSDLRTGTYYF.

This chain uses TRBV10-3 with TRBJ2-7, with D perhaps given as TRBD1 or TRBD2 (6 bases each). V was shortened by 0 bases and J by 4 bases, with 28 bases between the two germline ends. CDR3 length equals 20 residues. Germline lookup yields CDR1 ENHRY and CDR2 SYGVKD. CDR3 nucleotide sequence: TGTGCCATCAGTGAGTCGGGTAACCCGCCGGGGGCACCTCGCGTTTACGAGCAGTACTTC. This codes for CAISESGNPPGAPRVYEQYF.

The chain employs TRBV27 and TRBJ1-5; 8 nucleotides match TRBD1. The CDR3 has 16 amino acids. Germline CDR1 MNHEY, CDR2 SMNVEV (reference sequence). The trim removed 6 bases at V and 6 bases at J, leaving 13 bases unmatched. The CDR3 sequence is CASSSLQGARGQPQHF. CDR3 sequence (DNA): TGTGCCAGCAGCTCCCTGCAGGGGGCGCGTGGTCAGCCCCAGCATTTT.

The rearrangement links TRBV12-5 to TRBJ2-1; D perhaps matches TRBD2 (7 bases). V lost 4 bases and J 8 bases, leaving 12 bases between the germline ends. CDR1 LGHNT and CDR2 FRNRAP come from the germline V gene. The CDR3 covers 13 residues. CDR3 loop: CASGSRGGDEQFF. The CDR3, as DNA: TGTGCTAGTGGTTCTCGAGGGGGGGATGAGCAGTTCTTC.